The TCR beta chain described here comes from a study of cytomegalovirus exposure and HLA in healthy donors. The PCR was carried out with 60 Vbeta primers and 13 Jbeta primers. Assay: immunoSEQ multiplex PCR; the TCRdb copy retains only in-frame clones and omits some. The sample has about 160,000 clones; 55% to 70% are singletons. The trim removed 5 bases at V and 4 bases at J, leaving 5 bases unmatched. The CDR3 consists of 14 residues. Looked up from germline, CDR1 is MGHDK and CDR2 is SYGVNS. The rearrangement links TRBV25-1 to TRBJ1-2; 9 bases are shared with TRBD1. The sequence came from a middle-aged woman in good health and CMV-seropositive. The specimen sequenced was PBMCs. The CDR3 nucleotides read TGTGCCAGCAGTCATACAGGGGGCAGCTATGGCTACACCTTC. Translating it yields CASSHTGGSYGYTF.